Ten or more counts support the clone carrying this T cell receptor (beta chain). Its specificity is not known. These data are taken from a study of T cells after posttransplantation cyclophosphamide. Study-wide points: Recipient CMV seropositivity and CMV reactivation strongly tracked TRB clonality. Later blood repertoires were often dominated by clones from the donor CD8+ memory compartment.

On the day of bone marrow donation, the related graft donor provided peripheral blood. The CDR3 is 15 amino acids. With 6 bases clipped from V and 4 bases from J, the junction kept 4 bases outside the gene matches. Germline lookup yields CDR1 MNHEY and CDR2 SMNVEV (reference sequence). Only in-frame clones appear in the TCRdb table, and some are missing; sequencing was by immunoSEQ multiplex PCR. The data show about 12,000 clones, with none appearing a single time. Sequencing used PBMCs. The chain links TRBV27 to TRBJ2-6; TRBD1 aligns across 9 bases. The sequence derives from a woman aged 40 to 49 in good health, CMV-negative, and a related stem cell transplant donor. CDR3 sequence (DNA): TGTGCCAGCAGGGGGACAGGGTTGGGGGCCAACGTCCTGACTTTC. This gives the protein CASRGTGLGANVLTF.